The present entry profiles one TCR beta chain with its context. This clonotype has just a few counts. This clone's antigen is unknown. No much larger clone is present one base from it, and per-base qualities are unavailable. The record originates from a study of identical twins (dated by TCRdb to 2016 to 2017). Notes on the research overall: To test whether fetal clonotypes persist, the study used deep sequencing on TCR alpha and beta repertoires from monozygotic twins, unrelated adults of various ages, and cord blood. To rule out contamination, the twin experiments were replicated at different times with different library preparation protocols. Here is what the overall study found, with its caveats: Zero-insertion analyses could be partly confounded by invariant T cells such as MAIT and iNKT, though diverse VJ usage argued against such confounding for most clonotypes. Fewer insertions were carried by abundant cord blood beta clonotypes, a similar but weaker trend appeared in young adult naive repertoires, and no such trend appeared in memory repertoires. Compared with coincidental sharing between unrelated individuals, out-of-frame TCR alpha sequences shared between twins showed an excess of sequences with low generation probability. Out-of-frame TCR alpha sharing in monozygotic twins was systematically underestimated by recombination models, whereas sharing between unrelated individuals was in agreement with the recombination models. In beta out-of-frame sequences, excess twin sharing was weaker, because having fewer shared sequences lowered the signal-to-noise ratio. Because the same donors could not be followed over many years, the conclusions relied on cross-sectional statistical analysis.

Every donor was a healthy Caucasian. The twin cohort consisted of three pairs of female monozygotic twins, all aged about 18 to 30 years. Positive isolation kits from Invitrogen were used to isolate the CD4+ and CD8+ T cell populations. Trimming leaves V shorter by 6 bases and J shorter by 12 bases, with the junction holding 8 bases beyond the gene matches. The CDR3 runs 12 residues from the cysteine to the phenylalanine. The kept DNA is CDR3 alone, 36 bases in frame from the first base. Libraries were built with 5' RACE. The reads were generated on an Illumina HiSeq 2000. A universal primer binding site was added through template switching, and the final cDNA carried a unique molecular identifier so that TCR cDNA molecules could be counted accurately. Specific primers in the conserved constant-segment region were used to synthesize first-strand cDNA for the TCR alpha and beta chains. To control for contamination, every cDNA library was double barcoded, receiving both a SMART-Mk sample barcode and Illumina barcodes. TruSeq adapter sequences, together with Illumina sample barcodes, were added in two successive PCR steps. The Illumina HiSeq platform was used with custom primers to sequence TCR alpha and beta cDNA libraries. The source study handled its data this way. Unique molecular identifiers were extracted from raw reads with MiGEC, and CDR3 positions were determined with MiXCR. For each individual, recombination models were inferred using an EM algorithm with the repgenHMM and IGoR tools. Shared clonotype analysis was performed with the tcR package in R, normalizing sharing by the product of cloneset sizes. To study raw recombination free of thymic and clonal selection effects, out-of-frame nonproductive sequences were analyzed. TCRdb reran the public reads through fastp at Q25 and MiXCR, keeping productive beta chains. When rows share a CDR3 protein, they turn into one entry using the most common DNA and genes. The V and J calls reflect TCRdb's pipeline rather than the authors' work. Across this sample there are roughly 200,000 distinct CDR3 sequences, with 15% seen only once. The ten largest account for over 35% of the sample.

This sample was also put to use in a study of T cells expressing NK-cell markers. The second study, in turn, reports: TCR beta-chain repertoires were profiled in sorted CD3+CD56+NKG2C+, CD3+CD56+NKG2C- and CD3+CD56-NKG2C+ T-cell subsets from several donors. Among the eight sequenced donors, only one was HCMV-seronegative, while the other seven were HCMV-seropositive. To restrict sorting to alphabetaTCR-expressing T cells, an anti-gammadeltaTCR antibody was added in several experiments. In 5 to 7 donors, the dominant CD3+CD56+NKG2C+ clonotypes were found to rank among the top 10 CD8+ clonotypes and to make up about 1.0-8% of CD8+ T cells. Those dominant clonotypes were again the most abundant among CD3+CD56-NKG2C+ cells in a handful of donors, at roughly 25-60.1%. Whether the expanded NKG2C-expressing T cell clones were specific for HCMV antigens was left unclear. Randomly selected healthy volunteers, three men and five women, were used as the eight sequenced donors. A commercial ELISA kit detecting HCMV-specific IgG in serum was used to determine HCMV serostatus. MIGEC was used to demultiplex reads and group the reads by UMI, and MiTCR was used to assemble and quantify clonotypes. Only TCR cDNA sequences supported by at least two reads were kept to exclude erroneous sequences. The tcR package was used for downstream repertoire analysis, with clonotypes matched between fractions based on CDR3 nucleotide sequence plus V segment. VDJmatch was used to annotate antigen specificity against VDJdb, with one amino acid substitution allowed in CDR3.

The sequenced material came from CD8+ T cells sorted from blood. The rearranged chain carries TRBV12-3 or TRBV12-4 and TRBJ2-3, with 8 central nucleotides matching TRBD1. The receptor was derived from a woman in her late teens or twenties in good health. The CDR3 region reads CASRGGTGDQYF. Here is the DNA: TGTGCCAGCAGGGGCGGGACAGGTGACCAGTATTTT.